Listed below are T cell receptor beta chains from one sample, sequenced in a study of spatial heterogeneity in lung cancer. TCRdb independently ran MiXCR on the 5' RACE reads; one entry per CDR3 protein. The sample contains roughly 120,000 distinct CDR3 sequences, approximately 12% of which appear only once. This material consisted of PBMCs, taken at follow-up. These receptors originate from a male donor with early-stage non-small cell lung cancer. Both conserved end residues are part of each CDR3. The D gene is left open where the match is weak. Size values are once, few and many counts, or a class for expanded clones, and some rows have none.

V gene	J gene	clone size	D gene	CDR3 DNA	CDR3 protein
TRBV11-2	TRBJ1-2	many	.	TGTGCCAGCAGCTTAGGTGGGGGCTTCTATGGCTACACCTTC	CASSLGGGFYGYTF
TRBV5-4	TRBJ2-1	many	TRBD1	TGTGCCAGCAGCTTGCCAGGGGGCGCTTTTTCGGTCAATGAGCAGTTCTTC	CASSLPGGAFSVNEQFF
TRBV28	TRBJ1-5	few	.	TGTGCCAGCACGGTTAACGACAATCAGCCCCAGCATTTT	CASTVNDNQPQHF
TRBV18	TRBJ2-2	.	.	TGTGCCAGCTCACCGCAGGGGAACACCGGGGAGCTGTTTTTT	CASSPQGNTGELFF
TRBV6-5	TRBJ2-7	few	.	TGTGCCAGCAGGAGTACAGGCCCCAGCGAGCAGTACTTC	CASRSTGPSEQYF
TRBV9	TRBJ1-2	few	.	TGTGCCAGCAGCGTAGACGGCTATGGCTACACCTTC	CASSVDGYGYTF
TRBV7-6	TRBJ2-3	few	TRBD2	TGTGCCAGCAGCTTACAAACTAGCGGGGGGACAGATACGCAGTATTTT	CASSLQTSGGTDTQYF
TRBV15	TRBJ1-2	many	.	TGTGCCACCAGCAGAGATCATAACTATGGCTACACCTTC	CATSRDHNYGYTF
TRBV4-3	TRBJ2-3	few	TRBD2	TGCGCCAGCAGCCAAGATTCCACTAGCGCCCTCCTTAGCACAGATACGCAGTATTTT	CASSQDSTSALLSTDTQYF
TRBV20-1	TRBJ1-5	many	.	TGCAGTGCTAGTGCAGGGAATAATCAGCCCCAGCATTTT	CSASAGNNQPQHF
TRBV7-2	TRBJ1-2	.	.	TGTGCCAGCAGCCCGAATGTATGGAATGGCTACACCTTC	CASSPNVWNGYTF
TRBV28	TRBJ1-4	many	.	TGTGCCACACCGGGGTGCAGGGGAAATGAAAAACTGTTTTTT	CATPGCRGNEKLFF
TRBV20-1	TRBJ1-5	.	.	TGCAGTGCTAGAGATTACCCCGGGAGGGGGAATCAGCCCCAGCATTTT	CSARDYPGRGNQPQHF
TRBV11-2	TRBJ2-7	few	.	TGTGCCAGCAGCTTCGGAGGCAGGAACTCCTACGAGCAGTACTTC	CASSFGGRNSYEQYF
TRBV7-2	TRBJ2-1	few	TRBD2	TGTGCCAGCAGCCGATCCTTGTCGTTACTAGCGGGGAGGAATGAGCAGTTCTTC	CASSRSLSLLAGRNEQFF
TRBV10-3	TRBJ2-2	many	.	TGTGCCATCAGTGACCGGGGGGCTGCGAACACCGGGGAGCTGTTTTTT	CAISDRGAANTGELFF
TRBV18	TRBJ2-7	few	.	TGTGCCAGCTCAATCAGGGGTGCAGACGAGCAGTACTTC	CASSIRGADEQYF
TRBV19	TRBJ2-1	few	.	TGTGCCAGTAGGAGCCTGACACGTAAGAAATACAATGAGCAGTTCTTC	CASRSLTRKKYNEQFF
TRBV6-5	TRBJ1-6	many	.	TGTGCCAGCAGTTACTCCGGGGTCGGTTCACCCCTCCACTTT	CASSYSGVGSPLHF
TRBV6-2/TRBV6-3	TRBJ2-2	few	.	TGTGCCAGCAGCCCAGTGGCCACCGGGGAGCTGTTTTTT	CASSPVATGELFF
TRBV6-4	TRBJ2-3	few	.	TGTGCCAGCAGCCTCACAGGGATTTGGACAGATACGCAGTATTTT	CASSLTGIWTDTQYF
TRBV28	TRBJ1-3	few	TRBD1	TGTGCCAGCAGTTCCGGGACAGGGGCTACCACCATATATTTT	CASSSGTGATTIYF
TRBV20-1	TRBJ1-2	.	.	TGCAGGACCCCCGGGGAGGGGGTGAATTCGAATGGCTACACCTTC	CRTPGEGVNSNGYTF
TRBV20-1	TRBJ2-7	few	.	TGCAGTGTCGAGCCCCGGTCGGGCTCCTACGAGCAGTACTTC	CSVEPRSGSYEQYF
TRBV12-3/TRBV12-4	TRBJ2-5	few	.	TGTGCCAGCACCACTTGGAGGGGGGGGCAGCAAGAGACCCAGTACTTC	CASTTWRGGQQETQYF
TRBV19	TRBJ2-2	few	.	TGTGCCAGTAGTCCCCCTGGTGCGGAGCTGTTTTTT	CASSPPGAELFF
TRBV12-3/TRBV12-4	TRBJ2-7	many	.	TGTGCCAGCAGTTTACTCCCGGGAGCCTCGGAGCAGTACTTC	CASSLLPGASEQYF
TRBV20-1	TRBJ2-3	.	.	TGCAGTGTTCCCGGGGGCTCAAGAACAGATACGCAGTATTTT	CSVPGGSRTDTQYF
TRBV28	TRBJ1-4	few	.	TGTGCCAGCAGTTTCGCAGGGTCCGCAAGTAATGAAAAACTGTTTTTT	CASSFAGSASNEKLFF
TRBV29-1	TRBJ1-1	many	.	TGCAGCGCCTCGAGGACGAACACTGAAGCTTTCTTT	CSASRTNTEAFF
TRBV5-1	TRBJ2-4	many	.	TGCGCCAGCAGCTTGACCGACAGGTCCCAAAACATTCAGTACTTC	CASSLTDRSQNIQYF
TRBV12-3/TRBV12-4	TRBJ1-5	.	.	TGTGCCAGCAGTTTCCGTTGGGGAGGTCAGCCCCAGCATTTT	CASSFRWGGQPQHF
TRBV19	TRBJ1-4	few	.	TGTGCCAGTAGTATTAACGATTTATCGGAAAAACTGTTTTTT	CASSINDLSEKLFF
TRBV15	TRBJ2-4	many	.	TGTGCCACCAGCAGTGACGGTCCGAGCCCCCTTGCCATTCAGTACTTC	CATSSDGPSPLAIQYF
TRBV6-1	TRBJ2-7	.	TRBD1	TGTGCCAGCAGTGGAGGGGGGACAGGGTTGTCCTACGAGCAGTACTTC	CASSGGGTGLSYEQYF
TRBV29-1	TRBJ2-3	.	.	TGCAGCGTTGAACAATCAGGGGATACGCAGTATTTT	CSVEQSGDTQYF
TRBV28	TRBJ2-7	many	TRBD1	TGTGCCAGCAGTGGGACAGGGAGGGGAAGATACGAGCAGTACTTC	CASSGTGRGRYEQYF
TRBV6-5	TRBJ1-2	few	TRBD1	TGTGCCAGCAGCTCGGGACAGGCGATCTATGGCTACACCTTC	CASSSGQAIYGYTF
TRBV20-1	TRBJ1-2	few	.	TGCAGTGCTATATTTGGGAGGAACTATGGCTACACCTTC	CSAIFGRNYGYTF
TRBV5-1	TRBJ2-6	many	.	TGCGCCAGCAGCTTGCTGGGGGCCAACGTCCTGACTTTC	CASSLLGANVLTF
TRBV27	TRBJ2-7	few	TRBD2	TGTGCCAGCAGTTCGGGACTAGCGGGGGTGGAGCAGTACTTC	CASSSGLAGVEQYF